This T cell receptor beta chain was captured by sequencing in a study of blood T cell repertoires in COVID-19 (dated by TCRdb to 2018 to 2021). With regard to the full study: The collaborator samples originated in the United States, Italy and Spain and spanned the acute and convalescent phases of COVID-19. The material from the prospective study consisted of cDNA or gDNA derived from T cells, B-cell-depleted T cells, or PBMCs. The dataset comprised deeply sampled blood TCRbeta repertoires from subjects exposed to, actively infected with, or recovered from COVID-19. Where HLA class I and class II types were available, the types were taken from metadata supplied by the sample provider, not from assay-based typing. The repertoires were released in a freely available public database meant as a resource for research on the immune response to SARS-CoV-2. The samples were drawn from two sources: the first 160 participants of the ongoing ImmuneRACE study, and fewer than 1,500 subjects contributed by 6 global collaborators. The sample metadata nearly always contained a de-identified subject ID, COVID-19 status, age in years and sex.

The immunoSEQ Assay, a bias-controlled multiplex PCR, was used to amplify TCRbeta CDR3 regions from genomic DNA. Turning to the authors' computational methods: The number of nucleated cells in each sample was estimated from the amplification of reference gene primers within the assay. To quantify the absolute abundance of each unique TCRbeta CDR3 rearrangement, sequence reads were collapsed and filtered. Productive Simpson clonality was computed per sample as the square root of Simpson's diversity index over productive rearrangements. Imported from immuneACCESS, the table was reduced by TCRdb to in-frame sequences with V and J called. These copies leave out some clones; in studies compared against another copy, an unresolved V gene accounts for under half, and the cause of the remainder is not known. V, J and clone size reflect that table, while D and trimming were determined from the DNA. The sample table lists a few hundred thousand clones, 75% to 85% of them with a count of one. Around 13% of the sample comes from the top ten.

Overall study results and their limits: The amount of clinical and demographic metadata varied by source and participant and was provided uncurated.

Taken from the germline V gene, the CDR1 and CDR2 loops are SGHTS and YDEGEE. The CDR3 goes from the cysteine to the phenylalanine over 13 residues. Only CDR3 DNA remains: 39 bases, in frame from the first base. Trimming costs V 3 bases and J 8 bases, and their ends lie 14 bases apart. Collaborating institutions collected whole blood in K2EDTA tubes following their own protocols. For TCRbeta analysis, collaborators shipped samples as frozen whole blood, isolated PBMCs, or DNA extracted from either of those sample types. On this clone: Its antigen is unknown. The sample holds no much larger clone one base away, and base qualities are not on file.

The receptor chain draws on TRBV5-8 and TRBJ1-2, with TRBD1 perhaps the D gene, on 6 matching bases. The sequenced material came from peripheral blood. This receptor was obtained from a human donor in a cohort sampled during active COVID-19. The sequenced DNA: TGTGCCAGCAGCTCCTACCAGGGGTACGGCTACACCTTC. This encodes CASSSYQGYGYTF.